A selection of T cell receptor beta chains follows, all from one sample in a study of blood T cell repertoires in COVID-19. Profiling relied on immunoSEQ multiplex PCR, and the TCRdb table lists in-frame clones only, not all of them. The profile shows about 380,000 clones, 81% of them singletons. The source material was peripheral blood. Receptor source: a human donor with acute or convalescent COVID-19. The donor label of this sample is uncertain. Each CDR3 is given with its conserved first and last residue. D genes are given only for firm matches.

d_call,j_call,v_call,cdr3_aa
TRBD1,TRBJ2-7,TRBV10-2,CASRASGQGTAEQYF
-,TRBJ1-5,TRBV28,CASSLWGQADQPQHF
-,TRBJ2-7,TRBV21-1,CASSPLGQQSYEQYF
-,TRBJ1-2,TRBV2,CASSWDTVYGYTF
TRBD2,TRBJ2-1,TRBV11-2,CASSLDPLAGSYNEQFF
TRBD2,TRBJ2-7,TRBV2,CASILGRSGGASYEQYF
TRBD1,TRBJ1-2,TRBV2,CASRDLEQGAGTF
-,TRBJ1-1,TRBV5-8,CASTLLRYTEAFF
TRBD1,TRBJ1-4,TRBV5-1,CASSPRQGVNEKLFF
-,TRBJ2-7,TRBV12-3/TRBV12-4,CASSFTASYEQYF
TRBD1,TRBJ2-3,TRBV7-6,CASSYRDRVADTQYF
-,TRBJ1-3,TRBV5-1,CASSLVPYSGNTIYF
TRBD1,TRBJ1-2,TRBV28,CASSATGVLRSGYTF
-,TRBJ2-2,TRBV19,CASSKTFRTNTGELFF
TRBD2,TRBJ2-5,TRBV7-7,CASSRSGRLETQYF
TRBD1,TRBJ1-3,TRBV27,CASSRDRSSSGNTIYF
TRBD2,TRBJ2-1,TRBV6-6,CASSSIPSGAYNEQFF
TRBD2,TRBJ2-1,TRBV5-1,CASSTGGAAFREQFF
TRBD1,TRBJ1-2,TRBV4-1,CASSPNKGTVSYGYTF
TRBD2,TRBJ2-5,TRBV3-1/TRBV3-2,CASSRGRAGGETQYF
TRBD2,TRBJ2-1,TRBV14,CASSQALAGGRYEQFF
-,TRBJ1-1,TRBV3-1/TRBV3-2,CASKSAGSANTEAFF
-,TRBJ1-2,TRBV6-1,CASSEVNSRFGYTF
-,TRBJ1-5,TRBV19,CASSMGYTGFQHF
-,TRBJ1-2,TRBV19,CASSMTGDSGYGYTF
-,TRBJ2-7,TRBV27,CASSGVRGTSYEQYF
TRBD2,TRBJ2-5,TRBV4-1,CASSRLAATQETQYF
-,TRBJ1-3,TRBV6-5,CASTTWATGNTIYF
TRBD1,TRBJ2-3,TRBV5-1,CASTGTGGTDTQYF
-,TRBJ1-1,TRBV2,CASSAHPMNTEAFF
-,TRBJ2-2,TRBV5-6,CASSLARLNTGELFF
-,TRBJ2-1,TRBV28,CASSLYVVGLNEQFF
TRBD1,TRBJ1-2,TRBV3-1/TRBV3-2,CASSQDVPGGIYGYTF
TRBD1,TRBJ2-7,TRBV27,CASSTKGQWNEQYF
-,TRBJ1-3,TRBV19,CASSITGSPSGNTIYF
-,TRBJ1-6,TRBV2,CASIGEGNSPLHF
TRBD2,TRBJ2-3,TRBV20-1,CSASMAGGNTDTQYF
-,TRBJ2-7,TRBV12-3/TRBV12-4,CASSSFHRAEQYF
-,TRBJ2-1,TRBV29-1,CSVESPEIYNEQFF
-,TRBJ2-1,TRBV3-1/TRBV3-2,CASSRDTSSYNEQFF